This TCR beta chain was captured by sequencing in a study of blood T cell repertoires in COVID-19. Whole-study context: PBMCs, B-cell-depleted T cells, or T cells were the source of the cDNA or gDNA that made up the material.

There are 13 residues in the CDR3. V shed 5 bases and J 6 bases; nucleotides not matched to a gene: 5. Germline CDR1 and CDR2: MNHNS and SASEGT. This table comes from immunoSEQ multiplex PCR, and its TCRdb copy is limited to in-frame clones, with some not included. The sample has approximately 210,000 clones, around 86% seen once. The origin of this receptor is a man aged 25-40 years in a cohort exposed to, infected with or recovered from COVID-19 (not recorded which). The sequencing input was PBMCs or T cells enriched from blood (not recorded which). The chain links TRBV6-1 to TRBJ2-5; 8 bases match TRBD1. CDR3 region: CASSTRTGKTQYF. The CDR3 bases are TGTGCCAGCAGTACCCGGACAGGGAAGACCCAGTACTTC.